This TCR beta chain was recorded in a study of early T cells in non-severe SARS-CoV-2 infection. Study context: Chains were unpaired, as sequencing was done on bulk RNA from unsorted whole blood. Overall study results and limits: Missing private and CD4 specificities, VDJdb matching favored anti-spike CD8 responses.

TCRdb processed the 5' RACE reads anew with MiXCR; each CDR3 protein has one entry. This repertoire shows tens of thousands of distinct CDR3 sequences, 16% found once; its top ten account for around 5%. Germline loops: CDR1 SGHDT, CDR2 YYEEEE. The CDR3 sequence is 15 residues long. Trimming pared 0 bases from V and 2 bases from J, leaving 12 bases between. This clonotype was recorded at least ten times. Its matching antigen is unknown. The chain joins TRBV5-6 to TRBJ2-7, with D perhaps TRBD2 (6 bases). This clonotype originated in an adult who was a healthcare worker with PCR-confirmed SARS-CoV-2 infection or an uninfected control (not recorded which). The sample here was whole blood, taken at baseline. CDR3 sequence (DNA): TGTGCCAGCAGCTTGGCGGGACGGAGGGCCTACGAGCAGTACTTC. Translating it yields CASSLAGRRAYEQYF.